Presented here are 7 T cell receptor beta chains from one specimen sequenced in a study of neurological immune-mediated disorders. One entry per CDR3 protein results from TCRdb running MiXCR on the 5' RACE reads. The repertoire holds fewer than 20,000 distinct CDR3 sequences, with roughly 15% as singletons. The specimen sequenced was PBMCs. Source of these receptors: a man between 60 and 75 years old with HTLV-1-associated myelopathy (HAM/TSP).

This clonotype was observed many times. The V call is TRBV9, the J call TRBJ2-7, with TRBD1 matching over 8 bases. The germline V gene encodes CDR1 SGDLS and CDR2 YYNGEE. Losses at the gene ends were 0 bases for V and 7 bases for J; bases not matched to a gene: 9. This CDR3 has 15 amino acids. The CDR3 nucleotides are TGTGCCAGCAGCGTAGGTAAGGGACAGGTACGTGAGCAGTACTTC. Amino acid sequence: CASSVGKGQVREQYF.

Many counts were recorded for this clonotype. This chain joins TRBV11-1 and TRBJ2-1; D call uncertain. The CDR3 consists of 15 residues. Trimming shortened V by 8 bases and J by 1 base, and 15 bases separated the two germline ends. Germline CDR1 is SGHAT and CDR2 is FQDESV (reference sequence). This CDR3 is CASAIQAGSYNEQFF. CDR3 DNA: TGTGCCAGCGCAATCCAGGCAGGTTCCTACAATGAGCAGTTCTTC.

This clonotype appeared many times. The chain links TRBV20-1 to TRBJ1-6, with D unresolved. The CDR3 spans 13 residues. V gave up 0 bases and J gave up 9 bases, with 9 bases separating them. CDR1 DFQATT and CDR2 SNEGSKA come from the germline V gene (reference sequence). As DNA, the CDR3 is TGCAGTGCTAGAGATCTATTCCTTTCACCCCTCCACTTT. Translation gives CSARDLFLSPLHF.

This clonotype was counted many times. The chain employs TRBV15 and TRBJ2-6; D is unresolved. V lost 4 bases to trimming and J lost 0 bases, with 7 bases between them. In germline, CDR1 is LNHNV, CDR2 YYDKDF (reference sequence). This CDR3 is built from 15 residues. CDR3 bases: TGTGCCACCAGCATTCGCGGCTCTGGGGCCAACGTCCTGACTTTC. It encodes CATSIRGSGANVLTF.

The sample holds many counts of this clonotype. The J gene is TRBJ1-3, the V gene TRBV3-1; tentative D call: TRBD1 (5 bases). CDR3 size: 15 residues. Trimming stripped 1 base from V and 2 bases from J, with 9 bases between. CDR1 and CDR2 (germline): LGHDT, YNNKEL (reference sequence). In DNA, the CDR3 is TGTGCCAGCAGCCAAGGGTCCAGGGCTGGAAACACCATATATTTT. Residues: CASSQGSRAGNTIYF.

Judged by abundance, this clonotype is medium-sized (0.01 to 0.1%). The genes are TRBV12-3 or TRBV12-4 and TRBJ1-2, with TRBD1 matching over 10 bases. The V segment lost 5 bases and the J segment 4 bases; nucleotides outside the gene matches: 4. The CDR3 is 14 residues long. CDR3 DNA sequence: TGTGCCAGCAGTCCGAGGACAGGGGGCTATGGCTACACCTTC. Translating it yields CASSPRTGGYGYTF.

This clonotype was recorded at least ten times. CDR3 sequence: CASSLETGTEAFF. The CDR3 nucleotides read TGTGCCAGCAGCCTCGAAACGGGGACTGAAGCTTTCTTT. V gene TRBV3-1 combines with J gene TRBJ1-1, with D unclear. The CDR3 spans 13 residues. Germline V lookup: CDR1 LGHDT, CDR2 YNNKEL (reference sequence). Trimming pared 4 bases from V and 5 bases from J, leaving 11 bases between.